This T cell receptor (beta chain) was observed in a study of blood T cell repertoires in COVID-19. Overall study context: Researchers got acute and convalescent COVID-19 samples from the United States, Italy and Spain. Sample material is recorded as cDNA or gDNA derived from T cells, B-cell-depleted T cells, or PBMCs.

The CDR3 contains 17 residues. From germline, CDR1 is MNHNS and CDR2 SASEGT. Trimming took off 4 bases at V and 4 bases at J, with 22 bases between the two ends. Per the study methods: The authors estimated nucleated cell counts from reference gene primer amplification. Clones were sequenced by immunoSEQ multiplex PCR, and TCRdb holds only the in-frame ones, with some missing. For V, J and clone size, that table is used; D and trimming come from the DNA. The sample lists approximately 300,000 clones, around 90% occurring once. This sequence was found in a woman aged 50 to 65 who had recovered from COVID-19. The chain uses TRBV6-1 and TRBJ1-2; D perhaps matches TRBD1 (5 bases). The source material was peripheral blood. CDR3: CASSGMGLSASFYGYTF. In DNA, the CDR3 is TGTGCCAGCAGTGGGATGGGACTCTCTGCCTCCTTCTATGGCTACACCTTC.